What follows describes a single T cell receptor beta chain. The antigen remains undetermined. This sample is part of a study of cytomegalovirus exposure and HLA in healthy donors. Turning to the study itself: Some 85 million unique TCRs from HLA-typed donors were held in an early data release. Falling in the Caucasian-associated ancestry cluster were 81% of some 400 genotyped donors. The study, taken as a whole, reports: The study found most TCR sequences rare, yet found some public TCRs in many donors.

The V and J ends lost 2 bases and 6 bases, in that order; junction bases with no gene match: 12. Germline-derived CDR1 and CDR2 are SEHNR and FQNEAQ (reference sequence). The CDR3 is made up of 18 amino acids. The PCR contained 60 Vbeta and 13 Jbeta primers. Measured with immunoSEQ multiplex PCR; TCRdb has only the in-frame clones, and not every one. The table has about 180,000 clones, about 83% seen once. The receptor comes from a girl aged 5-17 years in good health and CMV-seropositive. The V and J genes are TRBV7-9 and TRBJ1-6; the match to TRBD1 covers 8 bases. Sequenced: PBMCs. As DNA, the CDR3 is TGTGCCAGCAGCTTAAGCCCTCTCGACAGGGGTTTTAATTCACCCCTCCACTTT. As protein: CASSLSPLDRGFNSPLHF.